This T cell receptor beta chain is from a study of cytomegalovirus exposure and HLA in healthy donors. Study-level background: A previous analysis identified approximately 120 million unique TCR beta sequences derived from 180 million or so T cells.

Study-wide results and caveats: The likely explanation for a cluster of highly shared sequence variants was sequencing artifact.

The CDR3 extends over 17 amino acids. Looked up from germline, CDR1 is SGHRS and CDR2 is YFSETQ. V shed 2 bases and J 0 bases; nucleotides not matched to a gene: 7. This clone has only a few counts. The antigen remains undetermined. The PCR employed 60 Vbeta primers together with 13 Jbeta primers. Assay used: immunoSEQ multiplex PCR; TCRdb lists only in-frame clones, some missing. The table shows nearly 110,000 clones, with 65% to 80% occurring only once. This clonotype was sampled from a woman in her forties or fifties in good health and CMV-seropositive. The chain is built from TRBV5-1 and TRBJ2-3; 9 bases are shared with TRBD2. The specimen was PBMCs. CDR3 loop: CASSFPEAGGSTDTQYF. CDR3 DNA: TGCGCCAGCAGCTTTCCAGAAGCGGGGGGCAGCACAGATACGCAGTATTTT.